The text below deals with one TCR beta chain. V lost 4 bases and J lost 0; bases outside the gene matches: 3. This CDR3 region has 14 residues. Per germline, CDR1 GTSNPN and CDR2 SVGIG (reference sequence). Irradiated, violet-dye-labeled stimulators (around 200,000) were plated alongside around 200,000 CFSE-labeled responders. Dividing CFSE-low CD3+CD4+ and CD3+CD8+ responders were isolated by sorting after the reaction. These data belong to a study of graft-versus-host responses after intestinal transplantation. Overall study: Anti-thymocyte globulin induction, then tacrolimus and steroids for around three years, went to all recipients.

The method was immunoSEQ multiplex PCR; TCRdb's version includes in-frame clones alone and lacks a portion of them. The repertoire holds nearly 25,000 clones, under 45% seen once, with about 0.66% in the top ten. General observations from the study: Recipient marrow showed GvH clones, some seen first in ileum or blood.

The material sequenced was alloreactive CD4+ T cells from a mixed lymphocyte reaction culture, taken before intestinal transplant. The subset here: CFSE-low proliferating T cells sorted from roughly 6-day pre-transplant mixed lymphocyte reaction (GvH or HvG direction). The chain employs TRBV30 and TRBJ2-1; 7 nucleotides line up with TRBD2. The clonotype comes from a human patient who received an intestinal transplant. CDR3 protein: CAWTGLPSYNEQFF. The DNA for the CDR3 is TGTGCCTGGACGGGACTACCCTCCTACAATGAGCAGTTCTTC. The complete variable domain, with remaining parts taken from reference TRBV30 and TRBJ2-1, reads SQTIHQWPATLVQPVGSPLSLECTVEGTSNPNLYWYRQAAGRGLQLLFYSVGIGQISSEVPQNLSASRPQDRQFILSSKKLLLSDSGFYLCAWTGLPSYNEQFFGPGTRLTVL.